This T cell receptor (beta chain) was recovered during a study of blood T cell repertoires in COVID-19. TCRdb's copy holds only in-frame clones and misses some; the assay was immunoSEQ multiplex PCR. The sample records over 55,000 clones, roughly 80% being singletons. Trimming stripped 2 bases from V and 11 bases from J, with 12 bases between. In germline, CDR1 is LNHDA, CDR2 SQIVND (reference sequence). The CDR3 consists of 12 residues. This TCR was sampled from a man older than 75 with COVID-19, enrolled during active disease. The rearrangement joins TRBV19 to TRBJ1-1; D is unclear. Material: peripheral blood. CDR3 amino acids: CASSIRVGPAFF. CDR3 bases: TGTGCCAGTAGTATACGCGTGGGCCCGGCTTTCTTT.